These 27 T cell receptor beta chains share one sample of origin, sequenced in a study of blood T cell repertoires in COVID-19 (dated by TCRdb to the early 2020s). Receptors were amplified or captured by the immunoSEQ multiplex PCR assay. Not all clones reach the TCRdb copy of this immuneACCESS table, which keeps in-frame sequences only. Checked studies attribute under half of the gap to unresolved V genes and leave the rest unexplained. Recorded for this sample are about 140,000 clones; 60% to 80% of them occurred a single time. More than 8.5% of the sample is taken by the ten largest. Sequencing was performed on peripheral blood. These receptors were collected from a woman aged 45-59 years with active or convalescent COVID-19.

The chain employs TRBV30 and TRBJ2-1, with TRBD1 identical over 9 bases. The germline V gene has CDR1 GTSNPN and CDR2 SVGIG (reference sequence). V gave up 4 bases and J gave up 8 bases; unmatched junction bases: 0. The CDR3 length is 11 residues. The CDR3 spells CAWNRGHEQFF. As DNA, the CDR3 is TGTGCCTGGAACAGGGGGCATGAGCAGTTCTTC.

The chain links TRBV3-1 (or the pseudogene TRBV3-2) to TRBJ2-1; 9 positions agree with TRBD1. V lost 1 base and J lost 4; bases outside the gene matches: 14. Germline CDR1 is LGHDT and CDR2 is YNNKEL (reference sequence). CDR3 length: 19 residues. CDR3 protein: CASSQVRVLGQGRYNEQFF. The CDR3 nucleotides read TGTGCCAGCAGCCAAGTAAGGGTATTAGGACAGGGGAGATACAATGAGCAGTTCTTC.

The rearrangement links TRBV5-5 to TRBJ2-2; perhaps TRBD2 as D (6 bases). CDR1 and CDR2 from the germline V gene are SGHKS and YYEKEE (reference sequence). The CDR3 contains 16 residues. Trimming removed 1 base from V and 0 bases from J, with 10 bases in between. As DNA, the CDR3 is TGTGCCAGCAGCTTGATCGGGGGAGCGAACACCGGGGAGCTGTTTTTT. This translates into CASSLIGGANTGELFF.

CDR3 sequence reads: CASSPTENTEAFF. CDR3 in DNA: TGTGCCAGCTCTCCGACAGAGAACACTGAAGCTTTCTTT. This chain joins TRBV18 and TRBJ1-1, with a weak D call TRBD1 (5 bases). Trimming took 6 bases from V and 1 from J, leaving 9 bases between them. Germline values: CDR1 KGHSH, CDR2 LQKENI. This CDR3 spans 13 amino acids.

This clone was observed a handful of times. In DNA, the CDR3 is TGTGCCAGCAGCGGACAGGGAAATAGCAATCAGCCCCAGCATTTT. Protein: CASSGQGNSNQPQHF. The rearrangement joins TRBV9 to TRBJ1-5; TRBD1 agrees at 7 bases. J gave up 0 bases and V 3 bases, and 3 bases lay outside the gene matches. Germline values: CDR1 SGDLS, CDR2 YYNGEE. The CDR3 contains 15 residues.

The gene calls are TRBV4-3 and TRBJ2-3; 15 bases align to TRBD2. Germline V gene data show CDR1 as LGHNA and CDR2 as YSLEER. The CDR3 runs to 18 residues. V dropped 2 bases and J dropped 4; count of bases not matched to a gene: 7. CDR3: CASSQLGLAGGGADTQYF. The DNA for the CDR3 is TGCGCCAGCAGCCAACTCGGACTAGCGGGAGGGGGAGCAGATACGCAGTATTTT.

This sequence joins TRBV5-1 and TRBJ2-7; 9 bases agree with TRBD1. V shed 1 base, J shed 2 bases, and the junction held 7 bases outside the gene matches. The CDR3 totals 16 residues. CDR1 and CDR2 from the germline V gene are SGHRS and YFSETQ. DNA of the CDR3: TGCGCCAGCAGCTTGTTGGGACAGGGCCAAACCTACGAGCAGTACTTC. This translates into CASSLLGQGQTYEQYF.

The chain combines TRBV6-5 with TRBJ2-7; TRBD1 might be the D (7 bases). The germline gives CDR1 MNHEY, CDR2 SVGAGI. CDR3 length: 14 amino acids. Trimming left V 6 bases short and J 1 base short, with 13 bases between. CDR3 sequence (DNA): TGTGCCAGCAGATCAGGGGGGCCATCCTACGAGCAGTACTTC. This encodes CASRSGGPSYEQYF.

In this sample, this clone turned up once. The chain employs TRBV6-2 or TRBV6-3 and TRBJ2-5; the match to TRBD1 covers 9 bases. Germline lookup yields CDR1 MNHEY and CDR2 SVGEGT. V was pared by 4 bases and J by 1 base, with 7 bases of the junction left unmatched. The length of the CDR3 is 16 residues. The CDR3 sequence: CASSSRDRAFQETQYF. The CDR3 DNA is TGTGCCAGCAGTTCCCGGGACAGGGCATTCCAAGAGACCCAGTACTTC.

As DNA, the CDR3 is TGTGCCAGCAGTAGCTCCCACTACGAGCAGTACTTC. This gives the protein CASSSSHYEQYF. V is TRBV9 and J is TRBJ2-7; the D is unclear. With 5 bases removed from V and 3 bases from J, the gap between germline ends came to 9 bases. Germline V gene data show CDR1 as SGDLS and CDR2 as YYNGEE. This CDR3 contains 12 residues.

This chain links TRBV19 with TRBJ1-6, with D tentatively TRBD1 (6 bases). Trimming cost V 5 bases and J 6 bases, with 11 bases left between them. CDR1 is LNHDA, CDR2 SQIVND, per germline (reference sequence). The CDR3 spans 14 residues. CDR3 amino acids: CASSSGQSNSPLHF. The CDR3 DNA follows: TGTGCCAGTAGTTCTGGACAGAGTAATTCACCCCTCCACTTT. Complete variable domain (other parts from reference TRBV19 and TRBJ1-6): DGGITQSPKYLFRKEGQNVTLSCEQNLNHDAMYWYRQDPGQGLRLIYYSQIVNDFQKGDIAEGYSVSREKKESFPLTVTSAQKNPTAFYLCASSSGQSNSPLHFGNGTRLTVT.

V usage is TRBV29-1 and J usage is TRBJ1-1, with TRBD1 as a possible D gene (6 bases). The CDR3 sequence is 13 residues long. In germline, CDR1 is SQVTM, CDR2 ANQGSEA. The V gene lost 4 bases and the J gene lost 3 bases, with 12 bases spanning the gap. This chain's CDR3 is CSVARGEYTEAFF. CDR3 bases: TGCAGCGTTGCCAGGGGCGAGTACACTGAAGCTTTCTTT.

The chain links TRBV29-1 to TRBJ2-6, with 9 bases identical to TRBD1. V dropped 6 bases and J dropped 4; count of bases not matched to a gene: 7. Per germline, CDR1 SQVTM and CDR2 ANQGSEA. There are 15 residues in the CDR3. CDR3 DNA: TGCAGCGTGACGGAACAGGGGGCCGGGGCCAACGTCCTGACTTTC. Its protein is CSVTEQGAGANVLTF.

The V and J genes are TRBV10-3 and TRBJ2-7; D is uncertain. The length of the CDR3 is 13 residues. With 3 bases removed from V and 0 bases from J, the gap between germline ends came to 6 bases. Germline values: CDR1 ENHRY, CDR2 SYGVKD. CDR3 sequence reads: CAISDLSSYEQYF. In DNA form, the CDR3 reads TGTGCCATCAGTGACTTGAGCTCCTACGAGCAGTACTTC.

The chain combines TRBV30 with TRBJ2-6; TRBD2 is a possible D gene (6 bases). Trimming removed 0 bases from V and 2 bases from J, with 8 bases in between. The CDR3 covers 15 residues. Germline V gives CDR1 GTSNPN, CDR2 SVGIG (reference sequence). The CDR3 DNA reads TGTGCCTGGAGTGTAGGGAGGACTGGGGCCAACGTCCTGACTTTC. Its protein is CAWSVGRTGANVLTF.

In its sample, this clone was seen a few times. The genes are TRBV2 and TRBJ1-4; D not resolved. Between the trimmed V and J ends, which lost 5 bases and 5 bases, there was a span of 9 bases. Germline V gene lookup returns CDR1 SNHLY and CDR2 FYNNEI. This CDR3 has 13 residues. The CDR3 DNA reads as TGTGCCAGCAGTCCTCGTCGGAATGAAAAACTGTTTTTT. Translated: CASSPRRNEKLFF.

The genes are TRBV2 and TRBJ2-3; 8 positions match TRBD1. V trimming: 10 bases; J trimming: 4 bases; junction bases outside the gene matches: 10. The V gene's germline CDR1 is SNHLY and CDR2 FYNNEI. This CDR3 has 14 amino acids. The CDR3 DNA follows: TGTGCCACCAACCAGGGGGCGCAGGCAGATACGCAGTATTTT. It encodes CATNQGAQADTQYF.

The chain joins TRBV13 to TRBJ2-1; the D gene is possibly TRBD1 (6 bases). This CDR3 spans 14 amino acids. Germline values: CDR1 PRHDT, CDR2 FYEKMQ (reference sequence). Deletions cut 4 bases from V and 6 bases from J, with 13 bases between. CDR3 loop: CASSSTTGSNEQFF. The CDR3 DNA reads as TGTGCCAGCAGCTCTACCACAGGGTCCAATGAGCAGTTCTTC.

This clone has more than one count but fewer than ten. The chain recombines TRBV6-1 with TRBJ2-7, with D perhaps matching TRBD1 (5 bases). V lost 1 base, J lost 2 bases, and 6 bases lay in between. The germline V gene encodes CDR1 MNHNS and CDR2 SASEGT. The CDR3 is 13 residues long. DNA of the CDR3: TGTGCCAGCAGTGAAGGACAGCCCTACGAGCAGTACTTC. This codes for CASSEGQPYEQYF.

This chain joins TRBV30 and TRBJ1-4; possibly TRBD1 for D (5 bases). Trimming removed 2 bases from V and 8 bases from J, with 15 bases in between. Germline CDR1 reads GTSNPN; CDR2 reads SVGIG (reference sequence). This CDR3 is 14 amino acids long. The CDR3 reads CAWSFGRVNEKLFF. The CDR3, as DNA: TGTGCCTGGAGTTTCGGCAGGGTGAACGAAAAACTGTTTTTT.

This clone occurred a few times. The chain has TRBV28 and TRBJ1-5, with 9 bases identical to TRBD1. Germline CDR1 reads MDHEN; CDR2 reads SYDVKM. CDR3 length equals 17 residues. Trimming took 8 bases from V and 4 from J; bases not matched to a gene: 15. The CDR3 reads CASGSHTGTGKNQPQHF. The CDR3 coding sequence is TGTGCCAGCGGTTCGCATACCGGGACAGGGAAGAATCAGCCCCAGCATTTT. Full variable domain (rest looked up from reference TRBV28 and TRBJ1-5): DVKVTQSSRYLVKRTGEKVFLECVQDMDHENMFWYRQDPGLGLRLIYFSYDVKMKEKGDIPEGYSVSREKKERFSLILESASTNQTSMYLCASGSHTGTGKNQPQHFGDGTRLSIL.

The chain couples TRBV2 to TRBJ2-7, with D maybe TRBD1 (5 bases). Deletions cut 4 bases from V and 3 bases from J, with 13 bases between. The CDR3 has 14 amino acids. Germline CDR1 and CDR2: SNHLY and FYNNEI. The CDR3 loop is CASSVSTESYEQYF. As DNA, the CDR3 is TGTGCCAGCAGTGTTTCGACAGAGAGCTACGAGCAGTACTTC.

The table lists this clone with a few counts. This rearrangement joins TRBV5-1 to TRBJ1-3; D gene ambiguous. The CDR3 has 15 amino acids. The germline gives CDR1 SGHRS, CDR2 YFSETQ. V shed 7 bases and J shed 0 bases, with 14 bases lying between them. The CDR3 loop reads CASSPLQSSGNTIYF. For the CDR3, the DNA is TGCGCCAGCTCCCCCTTACAGAGCTCTGGAAACACCATATATTTT.

The chain recombines TRBV5-8 with TRBJ1-5; TRBD1 agrees at 8 bases. This CDR3 comprises 15 residues. Germline trimming cut 4 bases from V and 0 bases from J; bases unmatched to any gene: 3. Per germline, CDR1 SGHTS and CDR2 YDEGEE. The CDR3 loop reads CASSRGQVSNQPQHF. Here the CDR3 DNA reads TGTGCCAGCAGCCGGGGACAGGTTAGCAATCAGCCCCAGCATTTT.

This chain uses TRBV19 with TRBJ1-2, with D perhaps TRBD1 (6 bases). CDR1 and CDR2 (germline): LNHDA, SQIVND (reference sequence). CDR3 length: 13 residues. V lost 3 bases and J 7 bases, leaving 12 bases between the germline ends. CDR3 nucleotides: TGTGCCAGTAGTATCCTGGACAGCTCTGGCTACACCTTC. It encodes CASSILDSSGYTF.

The chain couples TRBV6-5 to TRBJ1-5; D call uncertain. Germline values: CDR1 MNHEY, CDR2 SVGAGI. V lost 2 bases and J 4 bases, leaving 6 bases between the germline ends. This CDR3 is built from 13 residues. The CDR3, as DNA: TGTGCCAGCAGTTACGAGGTAAATCAGCCCCAGCATTTT. Its protein product is CASSYEVNQPQHF.

The V and J genes are TRBV5-1 and TRBJ2-7; 9 bases line up with TRBD2. CDR3 length: 16 residues. Unmatched junction bases numbered 9, after V lost 3 bases and J lost 2 bases. Germline V gives CDR1 SGHRS, CDR2 YFSETQ. The CDR3: CASSSIPGGGAYEQYF. The CDR3 region has the DNA TGCGCCAGCAGCTCCATTCCGGGCGGGGGGGCCTACGAGCAGTACTTC.